Each of the 20 T cell receptor beta chains below was sequenced from the same sample in a study of T cells in tuberculosis. The protocol was immunoSEQ multiplex PCR, while the TCRdb copy is restricted to in-frame clones and leaves out a portion. The sample lists 25,000 to 40,000 clones; roughly 90% were seen once. The sample taken for sequencing was PBMCs. The receptor source for this set is a donor between 10 and 29 years old with latent tuberculosis or without tuberculosis infection. Some clones in this sample may be carry-over from other donors' samples.

This chain joins TRBV2 and TRBJ2-7; 10 bases map to TRBD2. Germline-derived CDR1 and CDR2 are SNHLY and FYNNEI. The CDR3 consists of 15 residues. V trimming: 4 bases; J trimming: 0 bases; junction bases outside the gene matches: 3. This CDR3 is CASSGTSGGSYEQYF. DNA of the CDR3: TGTGCCAGCAGTGGGACTAGCGGTGGCTCCTACGAGCAGTACTTC.

The chain recombines TRBV7-2 with TRBJ1-1, with D uncertain. V was pared by 8 bases and J by 5 bases, with 18 bases between. The CDR3 has 14 amino acids. Looked up from germline, CDR1 is SGHTA and CDR2 is FQGNSA. As DNA, the CDR3 is TGTGCCAGCTATCGGAGGGTTTTAGAAACTGAAGCTTTCTTT. Translated: CASYRRVLETEAFF.

In this sample, this clone turned up once. The CDR3 sequence: CASSVGVGQGYEQYF. Here the CDR3 DNA reads TGTGCCAGCAGCGTAGGAGTGGGACAGGGCTACGAGCAGTACTTC. The genes are TRBV9 and TRBJ2-7, with 9 bases that match TRBD1. The junction had 4 bases not matched to a gene; V was cut back by 0 bases and J by 3 bases. There are 15 residues in the CDR3. CDR1 and CDR2 from the germline V gene are SGDLS and YYNGEE.

V gene TRBV27 combines with J gene TRBJ2-7; maybe TRBD1 (6 bases). Germline CDR1 is MNHEY and CDR2 is SMNVEV (reference sequence). The V end lost 3 bases, the J end lost 3 bases, and 15 bases lay between the germline ends. CDR3 size: 15 residues. The CDR3 coding sequence is TGTGCCAGCAGTTTCTCCTACAGGGAGATCTACGAGCAGTACTTC. Its translation: CASSFSYREIYEQYF.

This chain joins TRBV25-1 and TRBJ2-1; 8 bases agree with TRBD2. The V segment lost 4 bases and the J segment 8 bases; nucleotides outside the gene matches: 4. The CDR3 spans 13 residues. Germline CDR1 is MGHDK and CDR2 is SYGVNS. The CDR3 DNA follows: TGTGCCAGCAGTGTCGGGGGGGCGGATGAGCAGTTCTTC. This sequence encodes CASSVGGADEQFF.

The V and J genes are TRBV5-4 and TRBJ2-1; D may be TRBD1 (6 bases). This CDR3 contains 17 residues. Trimming stripped 4 bases from V and 0 bases from J, with 17 bases between. Germline CDR1 SGHNT, CDR2 YYREEE (reference sequence). CDR3 loop: CASSRWTVLSSYNEQFF. Written as DNA, the CDR3 is TGTGCCAGCAGCCGCTGGACAGTTTTGAGCTCCTACAATGAGCAGTTCTTC.

This chain connects TRBV20-1 to TRBJ1-1, with D perhaps matching TRBD1 (6 bases). Germline V gene lookup returns CDR1 DFQATT and CDR2 SNEGSKA (reference sequence). V lost 2 bases and J lost 8, with 6 bases in between. The CDR3 is made up of 10 amino acids. CDR3: CSARRGEAFF. The CDR3 DNA sequence: TGCAGTGCTAGAAGGGGGGAAGCTTTCTTT.

The chain joins TRBV11-2 to TRBJ1-3; 8 bases are shared with TRBD1. V shed 1 base, J shed 7 bases, and the junction held 0 bases outside the gene matches. This CDR3 region has 13 residues. Germline CDR1 SGHAT, CDR2 FQNNGV. The CDR3 protein is CASSLGQGNTIYF. The CDR3 DNA sequence: TGTGCCAGCAGCTTAGGACAGGGGAACACCATATATTTT.

V gene TRBV5-1 combines with J gene TRBJ1-1, with D possibly TRBD1 on 5 matching bases. CDR3 length: 14 amino acids. V dropped 3 bases and J dropped 5 bases, with 14 bases sitting between them. Germline assignment: CDR1 SGHRS and CDR2 YFSETQ. CDR3 residues: CASSSTGGMTEAFF. CDR3 DNA sequence: TGCGCCAGCAGCTCGACCGGGGGGATGACTGAAGCTTTCTTT.

The sample holds a few counts of this clone. This chain links TRBV7-2 with TRBJ2-7, with 7 bases identical to TRBD1. Germline CDR1 reads SGHTA; CDR2 reads FQGNSA. The J segment lost 6 bases and the V segment lost 2 bases, leaving 7 bases of the junction unmatched. The CDR3 extends over 14 amino acids. CDR3 sequence reads: CASSLSTTGSEQYF. The CDR3 coding sequence is TGTGCCAGCAGCTTAAGCACGACAGGGTCCGAGCAGTACTTC.

The chain has TRBV2 and TRBJ2-3; a weak D match, TRBD2 (6 bases). Germline loops: CDR1 SNHLY, CDR2 FYNNEI. The CDR3 runs to 14 residues. V lost 5 bases, J lost 3 bases, and 12 bases lay in between. Here the CDR3 reads CASSKGGQTDTQYF. Written as DNA, the CDR3 is TGTGCCAGCAGTAAAGGAGGGCAAACAGATACGCAGTATTTT.

The rearrangement joins TRBV9 to TRBJ2-6, with unresolved D. The CDR3 is 13 residues long. With 7 bases removed from V and 1 base from J, the gap between germline ends came to 6 bases. CDR1 is SGDLS and CDR2 is YYNGEE in the germline V gene. The CDR3 loop reads CASARSGANVLTF. CDR3 nucleotides: TGTGCCAGCGCCAGATCTGGGGCCAACGTCCTGACTTTC.

The V gene is TRBV6-5, the J gene TRBJ1-2; perhaps TRBD1 as D (6 bases). V dropped 7 bases and J dropped 6 bases, with 12 bases sitting between them. This CDR3 region has 12 residues. Germline assignment: CDR1 MNHEY and CDR2 SVGAGI. The CDR3 loop is CASNGGLDGYTF. The CDR3 bases are TGTGCCAGCAACGGGGGGCTGGATGGCTACACCTTC.

The J gene is TRBJ2-3, the V gene TRBV5-4; D may be TRBD1 (5 bases). The length of the CDR3 is 15 residues. Germline V CDR1 and CDR2: SGHNT, YYREEE (reference sequence). Trimming cost V 4 bases and J 3 bases, with 15 bases left between them. The CDR3 DNA sequence: TGTGCCAGCAGCCAGGACCTAAGGGGAACAGATACGCAGTATTTT. Its protein product is CASSQDLRGTDTQYF.

This chain joins TRBV2 and TRBJ2-4, with 14 bases fitting TRBD2. Unmatched junction bases numbered 5, after V lost 6 bases and J lost 4 bases. The CDR3 is made up of 16 amino acids. CDR1 and CDR2 (germline): SNHLY, FYNNEI. CDR3 coding DNA: TGTGCCAGCAGAGTTCGACTAGCGGGAGGGAAAAACATTCAGTACTTC. It translates to CASRVRLAGGKNIQYF.

This clone was picked up a small number of times. The chain links TRBV10-1 to TRBJ1-4, with a weak D call TRBD1 (6 bases). This CDR3 has 14 amino acids. The ends were cut back, 6 bases at V and 7 bases at J, with 15 bases in the middle. From germline, CDR1 is WNHNN and CDR2 SYGVQD (reference sequence). CDR3 DNA: TGCGCCAGCAGCTGGGACACCATCCGTGAAAAACTGTTTTTT. Its translation is CASSWDTIREKLFF.

The chain employs TRBV5-1 and TRBJ2-5; the D is unclear. Trimming cost V 0 bases and J 0 bases, with 21 bases left between them. Germline V lookup: CDR1 SGHRS, CDR2 YFSETQ. This CDR3 has 19 amino acids. The CDR3 loop is CASSLAGGSYNPYQETQYF. The DNA of the CDR3 is TGCGCCAGCAGCTTGGCGGGTGGTAGCTACAACCCGTACCAAGAGACCCAGTACTTC. Full variable domain (missing parts from reference TRBV5-1 and TRBJ2-5): KAGVTQTPRYLIKTRGQQVTLSCSPISGHRSVSWYQQTPGQGLQFLFEYFSETQRNKGNFPGRFSGRQFSNSRSEMNVSTLELGDSALYLCASSLAGGSYNPYQETQYFGPGTRLLVL.

This rearrangement joins TRBV5-8 to TRBJ1-2; maybe TRBD1 (6 bases). The CDR3 length is 14 residues. Deletions cut 0 bases from V and 1 base from J, with 7 bases between. Germline-derived CDR1 and CDR2 are SGHTS and YDEGEE. The DNA of the CDR3 is TGTGCCAGCAGCTTGGGGACAGATAACTATGGCTACACCTTC. Protein product: CASSLGTDNYGYTF. Full variable domain (missing parts from reference TRBV5-8 and TRBJ1-2): EAGVTQSPTHLIKTRGQQATLRCSPISGHTSVYWYQQALGLGLQFLLWYDEGEERNRGNFPPRFSGRQFPNYSSELNVNALELEDSALYLCASSLGTDNYGYTFGSGTRLTVV.

The V gene is TRBV30, the J gene TRBJ1-2; 8 bases line up with TRBD1. The ends lost 6 bases at V and 1 base at J; junction bases unmatched: 10. The CDR3 spans 15 residues. Germline lookup yields CDR1 GTSNPN and CDR2 SVGIG (reference sequence). CDR3 protein: CACGARTGLNYGYTF. CDR3 bases: TGTGCCTGCGGGGCCAGGACAGGGCTTAACTATGGCTACACCTTC.

The rearrangement links TRBV5-1 to TRBJ1-2; 11 nucleotides line up with TRBD1. The CDR3 covers 14 residues. Unmatched junction bases numbered 5, after V lost 4 bases and J lost 6 bases. Germline loops: CDR1 SGHRS, CDR2 YFSETQ. The CDR3 region is CASSAGQGGHGYTF. In DNA form, the CDR3 reads TGCGCCAGCAGCGCGGGACAGGGGGGACATGGCTACACCTTC.